The clone carrying this T cell receptor (beta chain) was seen only once. Its antigen remains unknown. These data are taken from a study of Ad26.COV2.S vaccination and SARS-CoV-2 variants. General observations from the study: Spike-specific TCR breadth in vaccine recipients exceeded that seen in placebo recipients. Reportedly, spike-specific CD8+ and CD4+ T cell responses achieved substantial breadth once vaccination had taken place.

CDR3 length equals 15 residues. V shed 2 bases, J shed 1 base, and the junction held 4 bases outside the gene matches. Germline V CDR1 and CDR2: LNHDA, SQIVND (reference sequence). Assay used: immunoSEQ multiplex PCR; TCRdb lists only in-frame clones, some missing. The sample lists roughly 140,000 clones, 86% occurring once. This chain connects TRBV19 to TRBJ2-7; 8 bases are shared with TRBD2. The sequence came from a human donor who had recovered from COVID-19. The specimen comprised peripheral blood, sampled after recovery from COVID-19. This CDR3 is CASSISGGQSYEQYF. The CDR3, as DNA: TGTGCCAGTAGTATATCGGGGGGGCAGTCCTACGAGCAGTACTTC. Based on the CDR3 plus reference TRBV19 and TRBJ2-7, the full variable domain is DGGITQSPKYLFRKEGQNVTLSCEQNLNHDAMYWYRQDPGQGLRLIYYSQIVNDFQKGDIAEGYSVSREKKESFPLTVTSAQKNPTAFYLCASSISGGQSYEQYFGPGTRLTVT.